These T cell receptor beta chains were read from a single sample in a study of early T cells in non-severe SARS-CoV-2 infection. TCRdb re-called the 5' RACE reads through MiXCR, storing one row per CDR3 protein. The sample lists 100,000 to 120,000 distinct CDR3 sequences; roughly 12% were seen once. The sequences come from whole blood, collected at baseline. Every receptor here comes from an adult who was a healthcare worker with PCR-confirmed SARS-CoV-2 infection or an uninfected control (not recorded which). CDR3s include the opening cysteine and the closing phenylalanine or tryptophan. The D gene is left open where the match is weak. Not all rows give a size; the values are once, few, many and, for expanded clones, a class.

j_call	clone_size	d_call	v_call	cdr3_nt	cdr3_aa
TRBJ2-1	NA	TRBD1	TRBV11-2	TGTGCCAGCAGCATGGACAGGGGAGTGCAGTTCTTC	CASSMDRGVQFF
TRBJ1-1	few	TRBD1	TRBV5-1	TGCGCCAGCGGCTCAGGGGGCCGAGCTTTCTTT	CASGSGGRAFF
TRBJ2-2	few	NA	TRBV18	TGTGCCAGCTCACCACAGGAGATAAACACCGGGGAGCTGTTTTTT	CASSPQEINTGELFF
TRBJ2-5	few	NA	TRBV27	TGTGCCAGCAGCCACGGGACCCAAGAGACCCAGTACTTC	CASSHGTQETQYF
TRBJ2-5	NA	NA	TRBV11-2	TGTGCCAGCAGCTTAGGATTAGGACTGCAAGAGACCCAGTACTTC	CASSLGLGLQETQYF
TRBJ1-1	NA	NA	TRBV28	TGTGCCAGCCTGACAGGCGTTATGAACACTGAAGCTTTCTTT	CASLTGVMNTEAFF
TRBJ2-7	many	TRBD2	TRBV27	TGTGCCAGCAGTCCCGGGGGGGAGGCTAAACAGTACTTC	CASSPGGEAKQYF
TRBJ2-1	few	NA	TRBV7-2	TGTGCCAGCAGCTGGAGTTCGAGCTCCTACAATGAGCAGTTCTTC	CASSWSSSSYNEQFF
TRBJ1-1	few	NA	TRBV20-1	TGCAGTGCTCCCCACGAGTACACTGAAGCTTTCTTT	CSAPHEYTEAFF
TRBJ2-2	NA	NA	TRBV20-1	TGCAGTGCTAATAAGGCGAACGCGAACACCGGGGAGCTGTTTTTT	CSANKANANTGELFF
TRBJ2-2	many	NA	TRBV5-1	TGCGCCAGCAGCTTGGCCGGGTGGAGGAACGGGGAGCTGTTTTTT	CASSLAGWRNGELFF
TRBJ2-3	many	TRBD2	TRBV7-2	TGTGCCAGCAGCCCCAGACTAGCGGGACGATCAGATACGCAGTATTTT	CASSPRLAGRSDTQYF
TRBJ2-1	many	NA	TRBV3-1	TGTGCCAGCAGCCATTTGGGAGATGAGCAGTTCTTC	CASSHLGDEQFF
TRBJ2-5	NA	TRBD2	TRBV10-3	TGTGCCATCAGCGAGACTAGCGAAGAGACCCAGTACTTC	CAISETSEETQYF
TRBJ1-1	few	TRBD1	TRBV7-2	TGTGCCAGCAGCGGACAGGGGATGAACACTGAAGCTTTCTTT	CASSGQGMNTEAFF
TRBJ1-3	few	TRBD1	TRBV30	TGTGCCTGGAGTGGCGACAGGGGCTATGGAAACACCATATATTTT	CAWSGDRGYGNTIYF
TRBJ2-1	NA	NA	TRBV7-2	TGTGCCAGCAGCGGGGGAAGGCTCAATGAGCAGTTCTTC	CASSGGRLNEQFF
TRBJ2-3	many	NA	TRBV12-3/TRBV12-4	TGTGCCAGCAGTTTGGCCGCGTTGGTGGATACGCAGTATTTT	CASSLAALVDTQYF
TRBJ2-6	many	TRBD2	TRBV12-3/TRBV12-4	TGTGCCAGCAGCTTTCCGGGACTAGGAGGCGGTGGGGCCAACGTCCTGACTTTC	CASSFPGLGGGGANVLTF
TRBJ2-2	few	NA	TRBV20-1	TGCAGTGCTAGAGTCTCAGACACCACCGGGGAGCTGTTTTTT	CSARVSDTTGELFF
TRBJ2-2	NA	NA	TRBV7-7	TGTGCCAGCAGCCGTGCCCTACAGAACACCGGGGAGCTGTTTTTT	CASSRALQNTGELFF
TRBJ1-2	NA	NA	TRBV20-1	TGCAGTGCTAGGTACCCGGGGCAGGGCATCTCCTATGGCTACACCTTC	CSARYPGQGISYGYTF
TRBJ1-5	few	TRBD1	TRBV12-5	TGTGCTAGTGGTTTGGTAGCAGGGACAGCCGTCAATCAGCCCCAGCATTTT	CASGLVAGTAVNQPQHF
TRBJ2-7	many	NA	TRBV14	TGTGCCAGCAGCCAAGTCGGCTGGACGCTAGCGCCCTTCGACGAGCAGTACTTC	CASSQVGWTLAPFDEQYF
TRBJ1-2	few	TRBD1	TRBV19	TGTGCCAGTAGTCCCGGGACAGTCAACCTCTATGGCTACACCTTC	CASSPGTVNLYGYTF
TRBJ2-3	few	TRBD2	TRBV11-2	TGTGCCAGCAGCTTAGACTCTTTAACGGGAGGGCCCACAGATACGCAGTATTTT	CASSLDSLTGGPTDTQYF
TRBJ2-7	NA	NA	TRBV5-1	TGCGCCAGCAGCTTGTCAAACTTTCAGTACGAGCAGTACTTC	CASSLSNFQYEQYF
TRBJ2-1	many	NA	TRBV18	TGTGCCAGCTCACCCCAGACTAGTCGATACTACAATGAGCAGTTCTTC	CASSPQTSRYYNEQFF
TRBJ2-3	NA	TRBD1	TRBV6-5	TGTGCCAGCAGTTACTCCGCGGGACAGGGTGTAGGCACAGATACGCAGTATTTT	CASSYSAGQGVGTDTQYF
TRBJ1-1	NA	NA	TRBV20-1	TGCAGTGCTAGACTGCCCGACTGGAACACTGAAGCTTTCTTT	CSARLPDWNTEAFF
TRBJ2-7	few	TRBD1	TRBV10-2	TGCGCCAGCAGGACAGGGATCGAGCAGTACTTC	CASRTGIEQYF
TRBJ2-3	NA	NA	TRBV27	TGTGCCAGCAGTTTATCGCCTGGGAGCACAGATACGCAGTATTTT	CASSLSPGSTDTQYF
TRBJ2-7	NA	TRBD1	TRBV5-6	TGTGCCAGCAGTCCCCTGGGGACAGGGGTCTACGAGCAGTACTTC	CASSPLGTGVYEQYF
TRBJ1-5	few	NA	TRBV2	TGTGCCAGCAGTGGGGCAGGACATAGGAGCAATCAGCCCCAGCATTTT	CASSGAGHRSNQPQHF
TRBJ2-5	few	TRBD2	TRBV7-2	TGTGCCAGCAGTCAGTTAACTAGCGGGTCCTGGACCCAGTACTTC	CASSQLTSGSWTQYF
TRBJ2-7	NA	TRBD1	TRBV7-2	TGTGCCAGCAGCTCGTCGGGACAGCGCTACGAGCAGTACTTC	CASSSSGQRYEQYF
TRBJ2-1	many	NA	TRBV29-1	TGCAGCGTTGAGCTCTCGTTGGGGCCATACAATGAGCAGTTCTTC	CSVELSLGPYNEQFF
TRBJ2-5	few	NA	TRBV3-1	TGTGCCAGCATCCCTTCCCCGTACCAAGAGACCCAGTACTTC	CASIPSPYQETQYF
TRBJ2-2	few	NA	TRBV11-2	TGTGCCAGCAGCTTAGGACAGAGAGGCACCGGGGAGCTGTTTTTT	CASSLGQRGTGELFF
TRBJ2-1	few	NA	TRBV6-1	TGTGCCAGCTCCCAAAGGGCTAGGATCTTGGATGAGCAGTTCTTC	CASSQRARILDEQFF
TRBJ2-5	many	TRBD1	TRBV5-1	TGCGCCAGCAGCTATACGCAGGGACAGGGGCTAGAGACCCAGTACTTC	CASSYTQGQGLETQYF
TRBJ2-2	NA	TRBD2	TRBV11-2	TGTGCCAGCAGCTCGGGACTAGCGGGAGCCGGGGAGCTGTTTTTT	CASSSGLAGAGELFF
TRBJ2-1	NA	NA	TRBV29-1	TGCAGCGTACCGGGACCTGGCTACAATGAGCAGTTCTTC	CSVPGPGYNEQFF
TRBJ1-4	few	NA	TRBV4-1	TGCGCCAGCAGCCAAGGAGTGTTGGAAAAACTGTTTTTT	CASSQGVLEKLFF
TRBJ2-3	NA	NA	TRBV6-4	TGTGCCAGCAGCGGGGGTGTCAGGGATACGCAGTATTTT	CASSGGVRDTQYF